These 11 T cell receptor beta chains were sequenced from one sample in a study of blood T cell repertoires in COVID-19. The method was immunoSEQ multiplex PCR; TCRdb's version includes in-frame clones alone and lacks a portion of them. The sample has roughly 150,000 clones, approximately 80% seen once; the top ten hold about 3.8%. Material: peripheral blood. The receptors stem from an elderly woman with acute or convalescent COVID-19.

V and J are TRBV5-5 and TRBJ2-1; TRBD2 agrees at 10 bases. CDR3 length: 15 residues. Germline loops: CDR1 SGHKS, CDR2 YYEKEE (reference sequence). V was pared by 4 bases and J by 4 bases, with 5 bases of the junction left unmatched. CDR3 amino acids: CASSISGGRYNEQFF. CDR3 coding DNA: TGTGCCAGCAGCATTAGCGGGGGGAGGTACAATGAGCAGTTCTTC.

CDR3 region: CAISESLGQGLNEKLFF. In DNA form, the CDR3 reads TGTGCCATCAGTGAGTCGTTGGGACAGGGGCTCAATGAAAAACTGTTTTTT. The V gene is TRBV10-3, the J gene TRBJ1-4; 10 nucleotides align to TRBD1. This CDR3 has 17 residues. The V gene's germline CDR1 is ENHRY and CDR2 SYGVKD. The ends lost 0 bases at V and 5 bases at J; junction bases unmatched: 6.

This clone was seen once. This rearrangement joins TRBV30 to TRBJ1-6; 7 bases align to TRBD1. CDR1 and CDR2 from the germline V gene are GTSNPN and SVGIG (reference sequence). The J segment lost 9 bases and the V segment lost 2 bases, leaving 4 bases of the junction unmatched. The CDR3 runs 13 residues. The chain's CDR3 is CAWSREGASPLHF. The CDR3 DNA reads TGTGCCTGGAGTAGAGAGGGGGCTTCACCCCTCCACTTT. Together with reference TRBV30 and TRBJ1-6, the CDR3 gives the full variable domain: SQTIHQWPATLVQPVGSPLSLECTVEGTSNPNLYWYRQAAGRGLQLLFYSVGIGQISSEVPQNLSASRPQDRQFILSSKKLLLSDSGFYLCAWSREGASPLHFGNGTRLTVT.

In the case of this clone: A junction end diverges from the germline sequence, so it may reflect a read error. The J gene is TRBJ2-7, the V gene TRBV6-2 or TRBV6-3; 7 bases fit TRBD1. The germline V gene encodes CDR1 MNHEY and CDR2 SVGEGT. This CDR3 region has 15 residues. The CDR3 region has the DNA TGTGCCATCAGTCAGACCGGGACAGAGTTCTACGAGCAGTACTTC. Amino acid sequence: CAISQTGTEFYEQYF.

J is TRBJ2-1 and V is TRBV7-3, with 7 bases identical to TRBD1. The V and J ends lost 5 bases and 0 bases, in that order; junction bases with no gene match: 7. This CDR3 spans 16 amino acids. The germline gives CDR1 SGHTA, CDR2 FQGTGA. The CDR3 sequence is CASSPPGQSSYNEQFF. The DNA for the CDR3 is TGTGCCAGCAGCCCCCCGGGACAGAGCTCCTACAATGAGCAGTTCTTC.

The chain couples TRBV4-3 to TRBJ1-1; weak D call: TRBD1 (5 bases). Germline CDR1 is LGHNA and CDR2 is YSLEER. V gave up 2 bases and J gave up 3 bases, with 19 bases separating them. The CDR3 consists of 17 residues. The CDR3 DNA is TGCGCCAGCAGCCAATCGACCACGGGGGACTACTACACTGAAGCTTTCTTT. The encoded protein is CASSQSTTGDYYTEAFF.

The V call is TRBV14, the J call TRBJ1-6; no firm D call. The CDR3 runs to 11 residues. Germline CDR1 SGHDN, CDR2 FVKESK. Trimming left V 4 bases short and J 12 bases short, with 7 bases between. CDR3 sequence (DNA): TGTGCCAGCAGCCGCGGGCAACCCCTCCACTTT. It yields the protein CASSRGQPLHF.

In its sample, this clone was seen once. The chain uses TRBV30 and TRBJ2-2, with TRBD1 matching over 9 bases. The J segment lost 9 bases and the V segment lost 3 bases, leaving 5 bases of the junction unmatched. Germline V CDR1 and CDR2: GTSNPN, SVGIG (reference sequence). The CDR3 length is 13 residues. In DNA form, the CDR3 reads TGTGCCTGGAGCCGGGACAGGGAAAGGGAGCTGTTTTTT. Translated: CAWSRDRERELFF.

This chain joins TRBV6-6 and TRBJ1-5; no clear D. The CDR3 has 13 amino acids. The germline gives CDR1 MNHNY, CDR2 SVGAGI (reference sequence). V was cut by 8 bases and J by 5 bases, with 13 bases left in between. The DNA for the CDR3 is TGTGCCAGCGCGGGAGGAAGTGATCAGCCCCAGCATTTT. This encodes CASAGGSDQPQHF.

The gene calls are TRBV2 and TRBJ2-1; D gene unclear. The germline V gene has CDR1 SNHLY and CDR2 FYNNEI. Trimming took 6 bases from V and 5 from J, leaving 5 bases between them. The CDR3 is 11 residues long. The CDR3 is CASRFDNEQFF. DNA of the CDR3: TGTGCCAGCAGGTTCGACAATGAGCAGTTCTTC.

The CDR3 bases are TGTGCCAGCGGACTCAGGAATTCACCCCTCCACTTT. Residues: CASGLRNSPLHF. This chain connects TRBV6-5 to TRBJ1-6; D is uncertain. The CDR3 is 12 amino acids. Germline loops: CDR1 MNHEY, CDR2 SVGAGI. V lost 8 bases to trimming and J lost 7 bases, with 9 bases between them.